This T cell receptor beta chain was sequenced during a study of T cells in Graves' hyperthyroidism and ophthalmopathy. Germline CDR1 MNHNS, CDR2 SASEGT. CDR3 length: 13 residues. V was trimmed by 6 bases and J by 2 bases, leaving 11 bases between them. This clonotype showed up many times. What was amplified from RNA transcripts were TCR beta CDR3 regions. A set of HTBI primers served as the primers for a first-round RT-PCR of the TCR CDR3. TCRdb re-called the multiplex PCR reads with MiXCR, one entry per CDR3 protein. This repertoire shows around 290,000 distinct CDR3 sequences, roughly 13% found once; its top ten account for 7% to 9%.

The sample comprised blood. The V and J genes are TRBV6-1 and TRBJ2-7, with D tentatively TRBD2 (5 bases). The sequence came from a woman in her thirties or forties with Graves' hyperthyroidism. The CDR3 nucleotides read TGTGCCAGCAGACGGACGGGAACCTACGAGCAGTACTTC. Residues: CASRRTGTYEQYF.